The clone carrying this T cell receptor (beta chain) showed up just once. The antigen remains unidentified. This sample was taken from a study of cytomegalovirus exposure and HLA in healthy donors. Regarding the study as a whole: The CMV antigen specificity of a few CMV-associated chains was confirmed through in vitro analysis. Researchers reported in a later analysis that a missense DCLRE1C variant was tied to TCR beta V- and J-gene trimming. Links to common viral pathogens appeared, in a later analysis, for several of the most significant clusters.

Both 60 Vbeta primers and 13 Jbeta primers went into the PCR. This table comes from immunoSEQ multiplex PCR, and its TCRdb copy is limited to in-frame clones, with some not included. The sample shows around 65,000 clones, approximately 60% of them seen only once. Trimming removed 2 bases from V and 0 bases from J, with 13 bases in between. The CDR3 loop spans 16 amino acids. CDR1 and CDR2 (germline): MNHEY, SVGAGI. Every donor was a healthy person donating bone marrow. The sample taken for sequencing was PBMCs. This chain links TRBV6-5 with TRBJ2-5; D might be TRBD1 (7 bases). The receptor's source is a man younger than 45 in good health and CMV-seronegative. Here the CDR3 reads CASSYRTGGYQETQYF. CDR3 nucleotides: TGTGCCAGCAGTTACCGGACAGGAGGGTACCAAGAGACCCAGTACTTC.